The 19 T cell receptor beta chains in this list originate from one sample, sequenced in a study of blood T cell repertoires in COVID-19. Only in-frame clones appear in the TCRdb table, and some are missing; sequencing was by immunoSEQ multiplex PCR. Here the sample spans approximately 90,000 clones, roughly nine tenths being singletons. Material: peripheral blood. These receptor sequences come from a man aged 50-59 years with acute or convalescent COVID-19.

In its sample, this clone was seen once. The V and J genes are TRBV7-9 and TRBJ1-3; unclear D gene. With 4 bases removed from V and 0 bases from J, the gap between germline ends came to 16 bases. The CDR3 contains 17 residues. Germline lookup yields CDR1 SEHNR and CDR2 FQNEAQ (reference sequence). The CDR3: CASSSLGGYNSGNTIYF. In DNA form, the CDR3 reads TGTGCCAGCAGCTCCTTGGGAGGTTATAACTCTGGAAACACCATATATTTT.

The V gene is TRBV2, the J gene TRBJ2-3, with 7 bases lining up with TRBD1. CDR3 length: 13 residues. CDR1 and CDR2 (germline): SNHLY, FYNNEI. With V trimmed by 11 bases and J by 3 bases, 8 bases remained unmatched. CDR3 loop: CASKGAPTDTQYF. CDR3 DNA: TGTGCCTCAAAGGGGGCGCCGACAGATACGCAGTATTTT.

The rearrangement links TRBV5-1 to TRBJ2-3; 8 bases are a match to TRBD2. The germline V gene encodes CDR1 SGHRS and CDR2 YFSETQ. This CDR3 spans 19 amino acids. After removal of 4 bases from V and 0 bases from J, the junction contained 16 bases not matched to a gene. The CDR3 is CASSPFPFSGGPSTDTQYF. DNA for the CDR3: TGCGCCAGCAGCCCCTTCCCTTTCAGCGGGGGCCCTAGCACAGATACGCAGTATTTT.

The V call is TRBV5-6, the J call TRBJ1-4; D gene unclear. The CDR3 contains 14 residues. V lost 3 bases to trimming and J lost 8 bases, with 14 bases between them. CDR1 is SGHDT and CDR2 is YYEEEE in the germline V gene. CDR3 sequence (DNA): TGTGCCAGCAGCTATGTTGGCGGAGGGGAAAAACTGTTTTTT. It specifies CASSYVGGGEKLFF.

The CDR3, as DNA: TGTGCCTGGGATTCAGGGGGCCTTAATCAGCCCCAGCATTTT. Protein sequence: CAWDSGGLNQPQHF. The chain uses TRBV30 and TRBJ1-5, with 8 bases aligning to TRBD1. V gave up 5 bases and J gave up 4 bases; unmatched junction bases: 7. This CDR3 contains 14 residues. The V gene's germline CDR1 is GTSNPN and CDR2 SVGIG (reference sequence).

CDR3 amino acids: CASSGRVPGAYNSPLHF. CDR3 DNA sequence: TGTGCCAGCAGTGGGAGGGTCCCGGGAGCATATAATTCACCCCTCCACTTT. The gene calls are TRBV6-4 and TRBJ1-6, with no clear D. The CDR3 contains 17 residues. With 4 bases removed from V and 4 bases from J, the gap between germline ends came to 17 bases. From germline, CDR1 is MRHNA and CDR2 SNTAGT.

The CDR3 DNA sequence: TGTGCCAGCACCGGGGGGACAGTAGGGGAGACCCAGTACTTC. Its translation is CASTGGTVGETQYF. The gene calls are TRBV7-9 and TRBJ2-5, with D perhaps being TRBD1 or TRBD2 (7 bases each). This CDR3 is 14 amino acids long. CDR1 SEHNR and CDR2 FQNEAQ come from the germline V gene (reference sequence). The V end was cut by 7 bases, the J end by 5 bases, with 17 bases between.

The chain links TRBV7-9 to TRBJ2-3; D uncertain. From germline, CDR1 is SEHNR and CDR2 FQNEAQ (reference sequence). V dropped 1 base and J dropped 6 bases, with 5 bases sitting between them. The CDR3 is made up of 12 amino acids. CDR3 loop: CASSLEPDTQYF. The CDR3, as DNA: TGTGCCAGCAGCTTAGAGCCGGATACGCAGTATTTT.

The rearrangement uses TRBV19 and TRBJ1-5, with D perhaps matching TRBD1 (6 bases). Germline CDR1 LNHDA, CDR2 SQIVND (reference sequence). This CDR3 is built from 15 residues. V gave up 5 bases and J gave up 0 bases, with 11 bases separating them. DNA of the CDR3: TGTGCCAGTAGTTTGACAGGTTATAGCAATCAGCCCCAGCATTTT. Protein product: CASSLTGYSNQPQHF.

In regard to this clone: This specimen includes other DNA sequences encoding the same CDR3. The chain uses TRBV18 and TRBJ2-7; TRBD1 matches at 11 bases. The CDR3 spans 15 residues. Germline V CDR1 and CDR2: KGHSH, LQKENI. Unmatched junction bases numbered 0, after V lost 2 bases and J lost 0 bases. The CDR3: CASSPGTGGSYEQYF. For the CDR3, the DNA is TGTGCCAGCTCACCAGGGACAGGGGGCTCCTACGAGCAGTACTTC.

The rearrangement joins TRBV18 to TRBJ1-6; weak D call: TRBD1 (5 bases). Germline V gene sequence: CDR1 KGHSH, CDR2 LQKENI. With 1 base removed from V and 7 bases from J, the gap between germline ends came to 11 bases. This CDR3 is 15 amino acids long. The CDR3 coding sequence is TGTGCCAGCTCACCACAGGGGTTGGGGAATTCACCCCTCCACTTT. It codes for CASSPQGLGNSPLHF.

The chain employs TRBV7-3 and TRBJ1-2; 9 nucleotides align to TRBD1. The junction had 13 bases not matched to a gene; V was cut back by 4 bases and J by 7 bases. Per the germline V gene, CDR1 is SGHTA and CDR2 is FQGTGA. This CDR3 contains 16 residues. This chain's CDR3 is CASSSPGQGRRGGYTF. The CDR3 DNA reads TGTGCCAGCAGCTCGCCGGGACAGGGCCGTAGAGGTGGCTACACCTTC. The complete variable domain, with remaining parts taken from reference TRBV7-3 and TRBJ1-2, reads GAGVSQTPSNKVTEKGKYVELRCDPISGHTALYWYRQSLGQGPEFLIYFQGTGAADDSGLPNDRFFAVRPEGSVSTLKIQRTERGDSAVYLCASSSPGQGRRGGYTFGSGTRLTVV.

With regard to this clone: Other DNA sequences in this specimen translate into the identical CDR3. The chain recombines TRBV7-9 with TRBJ1-2; D perhaps matches TRBD1 (5 bases). The CDR3 has 12 amino acids. V was cut by 3 bases and J by 8 bases, with 10 bases left in between. Germline lookup yields CDR1 SEHNR and CDR2 FQNEAQ (reference sequence). The chain's CDR3 is CASSLGRGGYTF. The DNA of the CDR3 is TGTGCCAGCAGCTTGGGTAGGGGCGGCTACACCTTC.

This clone was counted a single time. The gene calls are TRBV7-2 and TRBJ1-4; D remains ambiguous. V was shortened by 5 bases and J by 10 bases, with 20 bases between the two germline ends. This CDR3 has 15 residues. Germline loops: CDR1 SGHTA, CDR2 FQGNSA. CDR3 in amino acids: CASSPQGLWAGKLFF. For the CDR3, the DNA is TGTGCCAGCAGCCCCCAAGGCCTCTGGGCGGGAAAACTGTTTTTT.

This clone was seen only once. V is TRBV11-2 and J is TRBJ2-1; D may be TRBD1 (5 bases). V lost 3 bases and J 7 bases, leaving 13 bases between the germline ends. The germline V gene has CDR1 SGHAT and CDR2 FQNNGV. This CDR3 is 14 amino acids long. CDR3 loop: CASSFQGFGNEQFF. CDR3 DNA sequence: TGTGCCAGCAGCTTTCAGGGATTTGGTAATGAGCAGTTCTTC.

The chain combines TRBV5-1 with TRBJ2-2; TRBD1 matches 7 bases. The trim removed 5 bases at V and 4 bases at J, leaving 5 bases unmatched. The germline V gene encodes CDR1 SGHRS and CDR2 YFSETQ. The CDR3 has 14 amino acids. The CDR3 coding sequence is TGCGCCAGCAGTTCGGGACAGATCACCGGGGAGCTGTTTTTT. Translating gives CASSSGQITGELFF.

The J gene is TRBJ1-3, the V gene TRBV7-6; 9 positions match TRBD1. Trimming at V came to 4 bases and at J to 3 bases, leaving 10 bases not matched to a gene. Germline CDR1 is SGHVS and CDR2 is FNYEAQ. The CDR3 totals 17 residues. CDR3 bases: TGTGCCAGCAGCTCTTCTACAGGGGGCGCGGGTGGAAACACCATATATTTT. Its protein is CASSSSTGGAGGNTIYF.

This chain connects TRBV28 to TRBJ1-2; TRBD1 matches at 8 bases. Germline V gene sequence: CDR1 MDHEN, CDR2 SYDVKM. Losses at the gene ends were 7 bases for V and 5 bases for J; bases not matched to a gene: 3. The CDR3 totals 12 residues. The CDR3 sequence: CASTGQDYGYTF. DNA for the CDR3: TGTGCCAGCACGGGACAGGATTATGGCTACACCTTC.

This clone was seen just once. The rearrangement uses TRBV21-1 and TRBJ2-1; TRBD2 is taken as the D call from the table, unchecked against the DNA. TRBV21-1 is a listed pseudogene. The CDR3 sequence is 16 residues long. The CDR3 loop is CASSTRPRRVGDEQFF. The CDR3 DNA is TGTGCCAGCAGCACTCGCCCCAGGAGGGTGGGGGATGAGCAGTTCTTC.